This T cell receptor (beta chain) was found in a study of blood T cell repertoires in COVID-19. Assay: immunoSEQ multiplex PCR; the TCRdb copy retains only in-frame clones and omits some. The table lists 60,000 or so clones, 80% to 90% of them singletons, with 1.6% in the top ten. Material: peripheral blood. The source of this sequence is a man aged 60-69 years with acute or convalescent COVID-19.

CDR3 region: CASSYSRQDEKLFF. The CDR3 coding sequence is TGTGCCAGCAGTTACTCCCGACAGGATGAAAAACTGTTTTTT. V is TRBV6-5 and J is TRBJ1-4; TRBD1 might be the D (6 bases). Germline V lookup: CDR1 MNHEY, CDR2 SVGAGI. The CDR3 sequence is 14 residues long. V was pared by 0 bases and J by 6 bases, with 8 bases between.